This T cell receptor beta chain is from a study of cytomegalovirus exposure and HLA in healthy donors (dated by TCRdb to 2015 to 2018). Regarding the research as a whole: According to a later analysis, the roughly 130 validation repertoires were produced on the same platform as the roughly 720 repertoires of the first cohort. The aim of the study was to test whether cataloging public T cell receptors could identify signatures of past pathogen exposure. The study combined high-throughput TCR immunosequencing, statistical association of individual TCRs with disease status, and machine learning to predict cytomegalovirus infection status. In addition to the first cohort of 666 subjects, a separate validation cohort of under 150 different subjects was used. Beyond this particular receptor, the publication reports: Most TCR sequences were seen in very few donors, while some public TCRs were found in many individuals. The authors suggested that the approach could potentially be generalized to other disease states and immunological phenotypes. In the study, around 150 TCR beta chains were listed as associated with cytomegalovirus. A later analysis lacked HLA typing for the validation cohort, so it scored co-occurrence in that cohort across all 110 or so repertoires. In vitro tests confirmed that three of the cytomegalovirus-associated TCR beta chains recognize cytomegalovirus antigens. Cytomegalovirus status was reported to be diagnosed by the classifier with high specificity and sensitivity in both the original and validation cohorts. Of the cluster scores, approximately 94% were above 0 in a later analysis, which found that TCRs clustered in the first cohort also tended to co-occur in the 90 to 150 validation repertoires.

The donors were included in the validation cohort of 130 or so subjects, a group kept apart from the roughly 670-subject first cohort. The library was generated by the immunoSEQ multiplex PCR assay. Per the original workflow: A statistical classification framework was developed to diagnose cytomegalovirus status using the catalog of TCR beta chain sequences. Not all clones reach the TCRdb copy of this immuneACCESS table, which keeps in-frame sequences only. Checked studies attribute under half of the gap to unresolved V genes and leave the rest unexplained. The V and J calls and clone size come from that table; D and trimming were worked out from the DNA. The sample data list 200,000 to 250,000 clones, and around 86% of these were observed just once. The top ten clonotypes cover about 2% of the sample. Notes on this clone: What antigen it recognizes has not been identified. Within one base of it there is no much larger clone, and no base qualities were kept.

Taken from the germline V gene (reference sequence), the CDR1 and CDR2 loops are MNHEY and SMNVEV. The germline V and J ends show losses of 3 bases and 5 bases respectively, and no gene match explains 2 bases of the junction. The CDR3 spans 13 residues, from the cysteine through the phenylalanine. Only the CDR3 part of the read is kept: 39 bases, read in frame from the first base. Material for sequencing was PBMCs. The V and J segments used are TRBV27 and TRBJ2-7; the central 9 bases match TRBD2. This TCR was sampled from a woman younger than 30 in good health and CMV-seropositive. The sequenced DNA is TGTGCCAGCAGTTTTGAGCGGGAGGACGAGCAGTACTTC. Its translation is CASSFEREDEQYF.